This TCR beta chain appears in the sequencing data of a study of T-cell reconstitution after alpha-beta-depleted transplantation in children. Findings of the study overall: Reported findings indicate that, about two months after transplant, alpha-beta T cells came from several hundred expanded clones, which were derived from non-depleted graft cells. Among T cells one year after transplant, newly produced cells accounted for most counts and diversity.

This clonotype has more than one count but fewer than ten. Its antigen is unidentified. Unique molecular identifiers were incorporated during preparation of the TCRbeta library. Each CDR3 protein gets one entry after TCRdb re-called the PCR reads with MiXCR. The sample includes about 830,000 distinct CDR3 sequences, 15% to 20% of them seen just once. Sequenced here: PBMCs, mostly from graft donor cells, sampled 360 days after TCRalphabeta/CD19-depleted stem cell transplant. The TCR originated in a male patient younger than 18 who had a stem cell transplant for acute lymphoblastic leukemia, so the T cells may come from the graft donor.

The CDR3 is CASTRSGGTDTQYF. The CDR3 coding sequence is TGTGCCAGCACCCGGAGCGGGGGCACAGATACGCAGTATTTT. The chain links TRBV9 to TRBJ2-3; 7 bases agree with TRBD2. The trim removed 6 bases at V and 1 base at J, leaving 5 bases unmatched. The germline CDR1 and CDR2 sequences are SGDLS and YYNGEE. There are 14 residues in the CDR3. Supplemented by reference TRBV9 and TRBJ2-3, the full variable domain reads DSGVTQTPKHLITATGQRVTLRCSPRSGDLSVYWYQQSLDQGLQFLIQYYNGEERAKGNILERFSAQQFPDLHSELNLSSLELGDSALYFCASTRSGGTDTQYFGPGTRLTVL.